The source of this T cell receptor beta chain is a study of patients and donors after allogeneic stem cell transplantation. The sample holds many counts of this clonotype. Germline lookup yields CDR1 MNHEY and CDR2 SVGAGI. The CDR3 runs to 13 residues. Trimming cost V 4 bases and J 0 bases, with 6 bases left between them. TCRdb processed the RT-PCR reads anew with MiXCR; each CDR3 protein has one entry. The data hold approximately 200,000 distinct CDR3 sequences, with 35% to 50% observed a single time. This rearrangement joins TRBV6-5 to TRBJ1-1, with a possible D match to TRBD1 (6 bases). The TCR comes from a human donor who was either an allogeneic HSCT recipient or a stem cell or donor lymphocyte infusion donor (not recorded which). It is not recorded whose cells these are; they may come from a transplant donor. The sample taken for sequencing was blood, either unsorted or a sorted T cell fraction (not recorded which). The CDR3 DNA follows: TGTGCCAGCAGTTCAGGGGTGAACACTGAAGCTTTCTTT. As protein: CASSSGVNTEAFF.